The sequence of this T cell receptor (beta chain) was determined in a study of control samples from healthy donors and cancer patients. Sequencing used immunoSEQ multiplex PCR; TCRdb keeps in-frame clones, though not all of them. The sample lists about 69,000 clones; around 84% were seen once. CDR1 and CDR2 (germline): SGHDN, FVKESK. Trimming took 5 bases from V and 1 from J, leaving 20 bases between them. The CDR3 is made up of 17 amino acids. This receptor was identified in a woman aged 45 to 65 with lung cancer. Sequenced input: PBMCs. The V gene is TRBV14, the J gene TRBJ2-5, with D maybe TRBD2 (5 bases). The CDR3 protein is CASSSLFDGVLQETQYF. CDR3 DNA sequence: TGTGCCAGCAGCTCCCTCTTTGACGGGGTCCTCCAAGAGACCCAGTACTTC.